This T cell receptor beta chain emerged from a study of lung T cells in sarcoidosis with Löfgren's syndrome. TCRdb itself ran the reads through MiXCR, one entry per CDR3 protein. The data contain 58,000 or so distinct CDR3 sequences, about 20% of them seen just once; the ten biggest clones take up about 2.3%. Losses at the gene ends were 3 bases for V and 0 bases for J; bases not matched to a gene: 8. Germline CDR1 reads LGHNA; CDR2 reads YNFKEQ. CDR3 size: 18 residues. This clonotype was recorded a few times. What was sequenced was CD4+ T cells from PBMCs. This receptor was obtained from a human donor with sarcoidosis (Löfgren's syndrome or another form), or a control subject (not recorded which). The chain uses TRBV4-2 and TRBJ2-3, with 11 bases that match TRBD2. The CDR3 is CASSQRTGTSGSTDTQYF. The CDR3, as DNA: TGTGCCAGCAGCCAGAGAACCGGGACTAGCGGAAGCACAGATACGCAGTATTTT.